This T cell receptor (beta chain) was obtained from a study of T cells in Graves' hyperthyroidism and ophthalmopathy. The PBMCs had their origin in 8.5 to 10 ml of fresh peripheral blood. RNA transcripts yielded amplified TCR beta CDR3 regions. Researchers ran a first-round RT-PCR on the TCR CDR3 using the HTBI primer set. In TCRdb, the multiplex PCR reads were re-called with MiXCR into one record per CDR3 protein. The repertoire holds about 600,000 distinct CDR3 sequences, roughly 16% seen once, with roughly 3% in the top ten. The TCR was taken from a woman between 35 and 50 years old with Graves' ophthalmopathy. Source material: blood.

CDR3 sequence reads: CAISAAGNVQPQHF. The CDR3 DNA sequence: TGTGCCATCAGTGCAGCAGGGAATGTTCAGCCCCAGCATTTT. The chain links TRBV10-3 to TRBJ1-5; maybe TRBD1 (5 bases). CDR3 length equals 14 residues. Per germline, CDR1 ENHRY and CDR2 SYGVKD. V gave up 4 bases and J gave up 6 bases, with 13 bases separating them.